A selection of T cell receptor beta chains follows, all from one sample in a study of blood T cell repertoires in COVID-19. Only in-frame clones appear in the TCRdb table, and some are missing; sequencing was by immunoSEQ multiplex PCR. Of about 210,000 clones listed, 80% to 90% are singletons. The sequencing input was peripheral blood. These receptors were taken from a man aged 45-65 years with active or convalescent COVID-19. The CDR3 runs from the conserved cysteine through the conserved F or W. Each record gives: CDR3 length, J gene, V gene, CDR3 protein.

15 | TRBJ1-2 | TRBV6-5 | CASTSGGNTNYGYTF
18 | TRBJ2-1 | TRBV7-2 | CASSGLAVGAIPYNEQFF
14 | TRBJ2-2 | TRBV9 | CASSPRTNTGELFF
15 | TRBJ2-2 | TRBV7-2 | CASSLRTGNTGELFF
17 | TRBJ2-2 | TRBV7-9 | CASRGTRTLSNTGELFF
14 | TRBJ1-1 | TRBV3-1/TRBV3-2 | CASSQDDRWLEAFF
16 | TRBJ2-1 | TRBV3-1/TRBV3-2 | CASGGLAGGPYNEQFF
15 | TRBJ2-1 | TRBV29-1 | CSVAGTGRNYNEQFF
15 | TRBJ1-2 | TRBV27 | CASSPGQGAYYGYTF
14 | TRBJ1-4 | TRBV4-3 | CASSKTGGNEKLFF